These T cell receptor beta chains were read from a single sample in a study of spatial heterogeneity in lung cancer. MiXCR, run by TCRdb on the 5' RACE reads, gives a single entry per CDR3 protein. This sample has 40,000 to 55,000 distinct CDR3 sequences; 6% to 7% occur once, and the top ten carry about 39%. Source: PBMCs, taken at surgery. These receptor sequences come from a female donor with early-stage non-small cell lung cancer. The CDR3 runs from the conserved cysteine through the conserved F or W. Not every row has a clone size; where given, it reads once, few, many or a size class.

J,V,size,CDR3
TRBJ1-1,TRBV10-3,many,CAISEGGTGSLNTEAFF
TRBJ2-4,TRBV20-1,few,CSASGQGDKNIQYF
TRBJ2-3,TRBV14,many,CASSQPGRRSLETDTQYF
TRBJ2-1,TRBV7-2,many,CASNTQANEQFF
TRBJ2-3,TRBV2,many,CASTRTDTQYF
TRBJ2-6,TRBV29-1,many,CSAGQGSYSGANVLTF
TRBJ2-3,TRBV5-1,few,CASSSGNRGSRRTDTQYF
TRBJ2-3,TRBV11-1,many,CASSFKGAAYTDTQYF
TRBJ2-2,TRBV7-2,-,CASSLDGGANTGELFF
TRBJ2-3,TRBV4-3,many,CASSQALAGGPDTQYF
TRBJ1-2,TRBV12-3/TRBV12-4,-,CASSLTTGVGYGYTF
TRBJ2-3,TRBV6-5,-,CASSYDNLSTDTQYF
TRBJ2-1,TRBV6-6,-,CASSGGSSYNEQFF
TRBJ2-2,TRBV20-1,many,CRADRVNTGELFF
TRBJ1-6,TRBV6-2/TRBV6-3,many,CASSYWAGRSPLHF
TRBJ1-2,TRBV3-1,many,CASSQAHRVGYGYTF
TRBJ1-4,TRBV5-5,many,CASSSPGPNSGMGVYEKLFF
TRBJ1-2,TRBV29-1,few,CSVVQGGTARDYGYTF
TRBJ2-1,TRBV29-1,many,CSGLRGGGRDEQFF
TRBJ2-7,TRBV29-1,few,CSVEGEGGDEQYF
TRBJ1-5,TRBV20-1,many,CSASGEHNQPQHF
TRBJ1-3,TRBV6-1,-,CASSELRNSIRNTIYF
TRBJ2-2,TRBV20-1,many,CSARVGQAAGELFF
TRBJ1-1,TRBV7-6,few,CASSRTPWGQGAFTEAFF
TRBJ1-1,TRBV6-5,many,CASSSSTDEAFF
TRBJ2-3,TRBV7-3,many,CASSQSYTDTQYF
TRBJ1-4,TRBV7-9,few,CASSFVLSMGTGQNEKLFF
TRBJ2-1,TRBV11-3,-,CASSLGQGGQSSYNEQFF
TRBJ2-7,TRBV5-5,-,CASSLGRSYEQYF
TRBJ1-6,TRBV18,few,CASSPGVNSPLHF
TRBJ1-4,TRBV7-2,many,CASSLLGPGGEKLFF
TRBJ2-7,TRBV27,many,CASGRDEQYF
TRBJ2-3,TRBV6-5,-,CASKHRGFSADTQYF
TRBJ1-2,TRBV25-1,-,CASSDPDRAGGYTF
TRBJ2-7,TRBV20-1,-,CSAPDRARGYEQYF
TRBJ1-6,TRBV12-3/TRBV12-4,many,CASRPTGGPTTLHF
TRBJ2-6,TRBV7-3,few,CATSPGANVLTF
TRBJ1-5,TRBV5-1,many,CASSLYSNQPQHF
TRBJ1-2,TRBV4-3,many,CASSQETGAGYTF
TRBJ1-6,TRBV21-1,-,CASSKVRGVIRWTHNSPLHF